This T cell receptor (beta chain) stems from a study of T cells in Graves' hyperthyroidism and ophthalmopathy. This CDR3 is 13 amino acids long. V was trimmed by 8 bases and J by 13 bases, leaving 18 bases between them. Germline assignment: CDR1 MDHEN and CDR2 SYDVKM. This clonotype was counted many times. Using RNA transcripts as the source, TCR beta CDR3 regions were amplified. TCR CDR3 regions were first amplified by RT-PCR with HTBI primers. TCRdb reprocessed the multiplex PCR reads via MiXCR and lists one record per CDR3 protein. The data contain fewer than 600,000 distinct CDR3 sequences, about 14% of them singletons.

What was sequenced was blood. The rearrangement joins TRBV28 to TRBJ1-6, with D possibly TRBD1 on 5 matching bases. This TCR was sampled from a woman aged 40 to 50 with Graves' hyperthyroidism. CDR3 sequence reads: CASWGNTEAPLHF. Written as DNA, the CDR3 is TGTGCCAGCTGGGGGAACACCGAGGCGCCCCTCCACTTT.